This T cell receptor (beta chain) came from a study of CD8+CD57+ T cells in acquired aplastic anemia. Whole-study context: When averaged, DNA from sorted CD4+ and CD8+ cells came to 2.5 to 4 ug. Whole-study findings and limits: In common between the patients and the controls were some 29 CD8+ CDR3 sequences. Researchers reported that CD8+ Simpson's diversity was not significantly different in patients versus controls.

As regards this clonotype: Its antigen is not known.

Only patients with CD8+CD57+ cell expansion on flow cytometry were chosen for sequencing. Among the patients, none had received any therapy at the time of blood sampling. Genomic DNA, serving as template, underwent TCR beta VDJ and CDR3 profiling. TCRdb reanalysed the reads using MiXCR and keeps one entry per CDR3 protein. The data show 95,000 to 150,000 distinct CDR3 sequences, 45% to 60% seen once. V lost 1 base and J lost 4, with 16 bases in between. The V gene's germline CDR1 is SQVTM and CDR2 ANQGSEA. The CDR3 has 15 amino acids. The clonotype comes from a human donor with aplastic anemia. The chain uses TRBV29-1 and TRBJ1-2, with no clear D. Sequencing used sorted CD4+, CD8+, or CD8+CD57+ T cells (not recorded which) from PBMCs. This chain's CDR3 is CSVEGAGFPLYGYTF. The CDR3 nucleotides are TGCAGCGTTGAAGGGGCAGGCTTCCCTCTCTATGGCTACACCTTC.